This T cell receptor (beta chain) was recorded in a study of shared clonotypes between healthy human individuals. Findings and caveats of the study: Clonotypes that were shared across a handful of donors made up around 5% of naive CD4 clonotypes.

The assay was immunoSEQ multiplex PCR, and TCRdb's table has in-frame clones only and misses some. The sample consists of about 680,000 clones, around 73% of them appearing once. Recent acute infections and vaccinations were absent in the healthy HIV-negative adult donors. Donors were Caucasian adults residing in Nashville, Tennessee, USA. CD45RA+ naive and CD45RA-negative memory subsets were separated from CD4+ cells. Regarding this clone: Its cognate antigen is unknown.

This sequence was found in a woman in her twenties or thirties in good health. The sequenced sample consisted of memory CD4+ T cells sorted from blood. Documented subset: CD45RA-negative fraction.

The CDR3 DNA follows: TGTGCCAGCAGCCCCAGGAGGGAGGAAAAACTGTTTTTT. It encodes CASSPRREEKLFF. V is TRBV27 and J is TRBJ1-4; the D is unclear. Germline V CDR1 and CDR2: MNHEY, SMNVEV (reference sequence). V was clipped by 6 bases and J by 8 bases, with 13 bases between them. This CDR3 is built from 13 residues.